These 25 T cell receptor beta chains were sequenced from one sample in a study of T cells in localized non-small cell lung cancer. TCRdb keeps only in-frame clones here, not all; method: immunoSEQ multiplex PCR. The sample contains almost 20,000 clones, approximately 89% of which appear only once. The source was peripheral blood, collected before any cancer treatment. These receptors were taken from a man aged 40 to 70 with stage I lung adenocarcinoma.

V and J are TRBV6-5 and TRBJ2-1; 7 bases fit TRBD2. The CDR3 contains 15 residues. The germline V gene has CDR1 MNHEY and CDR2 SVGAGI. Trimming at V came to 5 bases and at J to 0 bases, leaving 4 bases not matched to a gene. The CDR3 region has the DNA TGTGCCAGCAGTCCGCGGGGGAGCTCCTACAATGAGCAGTTCTTC. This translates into CASSPRGSSYNEQFF.

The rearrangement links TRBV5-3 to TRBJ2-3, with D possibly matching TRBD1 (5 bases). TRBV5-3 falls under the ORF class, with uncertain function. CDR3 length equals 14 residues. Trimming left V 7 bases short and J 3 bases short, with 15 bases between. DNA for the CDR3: TGTGCCAGACGGAGAAGGGGTATGACAGATACGCAGTATTTT. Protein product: CARRRRGMTDTQYF.

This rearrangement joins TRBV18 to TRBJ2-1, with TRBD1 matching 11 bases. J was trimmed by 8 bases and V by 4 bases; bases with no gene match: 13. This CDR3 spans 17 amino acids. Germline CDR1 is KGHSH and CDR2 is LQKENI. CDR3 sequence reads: CASSRINSRDRGDEQFF. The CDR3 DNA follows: TGTGCCAGCTCACGGATAAACTCACGGGACAGGGGGGATGAGCAGTTCTTC.

In nucleotides, the CDR3 is TGTGCCAGCAGCTCCCGGACAGGGGTTGGAAACACCATATATTTT. This gives the protein CASSSRTGVGNTIYF. The genes are TRBV14 and TRBJ1-3; TRBD1 matches 9 bases. The junction had 5 bases not matched to a gene; V was cut back by 5 bases and J by 3 bases. The V gene's germline CDR1 is SGHDN and CDR2 FVKESK. The CDR3 covers 15 residues.

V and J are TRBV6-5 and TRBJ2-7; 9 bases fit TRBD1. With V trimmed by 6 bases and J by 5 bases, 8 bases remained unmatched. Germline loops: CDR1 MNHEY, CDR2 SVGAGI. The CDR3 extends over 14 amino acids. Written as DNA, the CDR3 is TGTGCCAGCAGGAGGACAGGGGCTGGAAACGAGCAGTACTTC. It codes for CASRRTGAGNEQYF.

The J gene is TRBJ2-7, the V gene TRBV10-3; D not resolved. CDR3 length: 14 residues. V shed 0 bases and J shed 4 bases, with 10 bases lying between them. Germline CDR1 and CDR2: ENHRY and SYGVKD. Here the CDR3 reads CAISESTLGYEQYF. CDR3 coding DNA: TGTGCCATCAGTGAGTCGACTCTTGGTTACGAGCAGTACTTC.

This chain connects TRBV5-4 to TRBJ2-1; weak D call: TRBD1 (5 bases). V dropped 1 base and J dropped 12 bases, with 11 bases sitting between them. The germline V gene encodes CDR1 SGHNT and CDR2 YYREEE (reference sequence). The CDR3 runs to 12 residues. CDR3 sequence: CASSLSTQGQFF. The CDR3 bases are TGTGCCAGCAGCTTGTCCACCCAGGGGCAGTTCTTC.

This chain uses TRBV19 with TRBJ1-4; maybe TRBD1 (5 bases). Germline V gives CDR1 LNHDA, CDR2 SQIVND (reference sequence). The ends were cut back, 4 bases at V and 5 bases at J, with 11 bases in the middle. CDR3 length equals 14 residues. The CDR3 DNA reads TGTGCCAGTAGTACCGGGACCTCGAATGAAAAACTGTTTTTT. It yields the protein CASSTGTSNEKLFF.

CDR3 protein: CASTRGPLQETQYF. The CDR3 coding sequence is TGTGCCAGCACAAGAGGGCCCCTCCAAGAGACCCAGTACTTC. J is TRBJ2-5 and V is TRBV9; maybe TRBD2 (5 bases). The CDR3 sequence is 14 residues long. V was shortened by 6 bases and J by 1 base, with 13 bases between the two germline ends. CDR1 SGDLS and CDR2 YYNGEE come from the germline V gene.

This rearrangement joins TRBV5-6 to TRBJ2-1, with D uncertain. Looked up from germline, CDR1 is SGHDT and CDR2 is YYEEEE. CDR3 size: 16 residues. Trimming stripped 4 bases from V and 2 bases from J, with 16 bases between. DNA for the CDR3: TGTGCCAGCAGCACGAGACGAGGATTCACCTACAATGAGCAGTTCTTC. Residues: CASSTRRGFTYNEQFF.

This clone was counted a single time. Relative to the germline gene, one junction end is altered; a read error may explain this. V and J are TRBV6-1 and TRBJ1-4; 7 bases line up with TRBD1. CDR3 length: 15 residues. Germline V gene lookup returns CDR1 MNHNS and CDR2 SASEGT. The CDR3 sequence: CANSDGRQGGEKLFF. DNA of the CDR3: TGTGCCAACAGTGATGGGAGACAGGGAGGGGAAAAACTGTTTTTT.

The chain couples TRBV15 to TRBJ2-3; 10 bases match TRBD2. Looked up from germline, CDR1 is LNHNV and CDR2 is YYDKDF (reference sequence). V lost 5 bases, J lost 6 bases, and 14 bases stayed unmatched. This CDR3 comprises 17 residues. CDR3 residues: CATSGTSAGWWADTQYF. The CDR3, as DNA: TGTGCCACCAGCGGGACTAGCGCGGGGTGGTGGGCTGATACGCAGTATTTT.

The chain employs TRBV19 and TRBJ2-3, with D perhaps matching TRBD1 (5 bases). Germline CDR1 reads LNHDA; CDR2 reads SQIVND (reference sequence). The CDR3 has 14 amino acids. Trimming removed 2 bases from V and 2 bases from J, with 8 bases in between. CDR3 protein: CASSIQGTTDTQYF. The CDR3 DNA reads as TGTGCCAGTAGTATACAGGGAACCACAGATACGCAGTATTTT.

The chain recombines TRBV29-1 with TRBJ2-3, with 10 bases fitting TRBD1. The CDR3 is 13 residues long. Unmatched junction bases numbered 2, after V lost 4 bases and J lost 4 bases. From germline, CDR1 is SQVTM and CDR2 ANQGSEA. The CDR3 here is CSVGDRGADTQYF. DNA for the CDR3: TGCAGCGTTGGGGACAGGGGCGCAGATACGCAGTATTTT.

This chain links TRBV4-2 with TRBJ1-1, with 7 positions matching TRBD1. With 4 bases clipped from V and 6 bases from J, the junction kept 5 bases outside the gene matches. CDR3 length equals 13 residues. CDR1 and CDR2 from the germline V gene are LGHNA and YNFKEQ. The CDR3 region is CASSLTGFAEAFF. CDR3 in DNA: TGTGCCAGCAGCCTGACAGGGTTCGCTGAAGCTTTCTTT.

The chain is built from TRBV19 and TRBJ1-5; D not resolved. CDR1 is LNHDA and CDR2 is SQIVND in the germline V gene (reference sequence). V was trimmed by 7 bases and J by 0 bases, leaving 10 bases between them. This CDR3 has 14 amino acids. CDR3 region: CASKTANSNQPQHF. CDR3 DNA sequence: TGTGCCAGTAAAACCGCAAATAGCAATCAGCCCCAGCATTTT.

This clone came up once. CDR3 coding DNA: TGTGCCAGCAGTGACGCACTAGCGTCAATGGATGAGCAGTTCTTC. The encoded protein is CASSDALASMDEQFF. The J gene is TRBJ2-1, the V gene TRBV25-1, with 7 bases matching TRBD2. Germline V lookup: CDR1 MGHDK, CDR2 SYGVNS. The CDR3 covers 15 residues. The ends lost 3 bases at V and 8 bases at J; junction bases unmatched: 10.

Here the CDR3 reads CAISGQGANEQFF. CDR3 DNA sequence: TGTGCCATCAGTGGACAGGGGGCGAATGAGCAGTTCTTC. J is TRBJ2-1 and V is TRBV10-3, with TRBD1 identical over 10 bases. J gave up 7 bases and V 4 bases, and 1 base lay outside the gene matches. This CDR3 has 13 residues. Per the germline V gene, CDR1 is ENHRY and CDR2 is SYGVKD.

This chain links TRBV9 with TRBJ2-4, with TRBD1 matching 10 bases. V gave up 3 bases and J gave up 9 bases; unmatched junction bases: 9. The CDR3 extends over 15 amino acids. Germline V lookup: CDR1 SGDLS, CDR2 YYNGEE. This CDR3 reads CASSAGQGVRGIQYF. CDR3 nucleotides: TGTGCCAGCAGCGCCGGACAGGGGGTAAGGGGCATTCAGTACTTC.

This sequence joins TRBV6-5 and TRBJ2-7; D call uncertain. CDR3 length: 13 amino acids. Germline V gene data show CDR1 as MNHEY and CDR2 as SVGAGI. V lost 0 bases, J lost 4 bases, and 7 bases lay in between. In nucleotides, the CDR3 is TGTGCCAGCAGTTACTCGAGTCTATACGAGCAGTACTTC. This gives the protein CASSYSSLYEQYF.

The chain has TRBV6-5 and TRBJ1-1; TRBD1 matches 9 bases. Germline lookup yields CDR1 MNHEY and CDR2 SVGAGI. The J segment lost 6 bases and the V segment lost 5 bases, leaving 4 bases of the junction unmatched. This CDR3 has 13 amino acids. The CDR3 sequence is CASSRTGVPEAFF. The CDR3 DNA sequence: TGTGCCAGCAGTCGGACAGGGGTACCTGAAGCTTTCTTT.

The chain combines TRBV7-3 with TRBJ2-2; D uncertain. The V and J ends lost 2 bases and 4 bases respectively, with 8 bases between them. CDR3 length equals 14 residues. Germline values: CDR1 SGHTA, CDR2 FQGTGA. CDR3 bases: TGTGCCAGCAGCTTATACCAAGGCACCGGGGAGCTGTTTTTT. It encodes CASSLYQGTGELFF.

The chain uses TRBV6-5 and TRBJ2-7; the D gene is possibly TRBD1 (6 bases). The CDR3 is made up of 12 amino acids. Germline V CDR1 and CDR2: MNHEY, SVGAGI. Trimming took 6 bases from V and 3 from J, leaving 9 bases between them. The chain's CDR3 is CASRDRLYEQYF. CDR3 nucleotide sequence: TGTGCCAGCAGGGACAGACTCTACGAGCAGTACTTC.

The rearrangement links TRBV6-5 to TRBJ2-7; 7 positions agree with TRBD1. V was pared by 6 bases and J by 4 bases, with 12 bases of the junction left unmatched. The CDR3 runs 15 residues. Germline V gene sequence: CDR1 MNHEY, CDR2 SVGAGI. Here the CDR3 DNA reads TGTGCCAGCAGCCTCAGACAGGGCGGTGGGTACGAGCAGTACTTC. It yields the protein CASSLRQGGGYEQYF.

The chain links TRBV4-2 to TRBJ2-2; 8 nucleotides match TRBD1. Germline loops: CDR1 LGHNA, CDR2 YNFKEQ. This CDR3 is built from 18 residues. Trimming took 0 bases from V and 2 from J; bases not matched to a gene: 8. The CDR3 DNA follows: TGTGCCAGCAGCCAAGAAAGATCCGGGACAGGCAACACCGGGGAGCTGTTTTTT. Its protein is CASSQERSGTGNTGELFF.